This is a list of T cell receptor beta chains from one sample in a study of spatial heterogeneity in lung cancer. TCRdb used MiXCR to reprocess the 5' RACE reads, holding one entry per CDR3 protein. The sample lists 25,000 to 30,000 distinct CDR3 sequences, less than 9% seen once, with more than 20% in the top ten. The sample here was lung tumor tissue, taken at surgery. These receptors came from a male donor with early-stage non-small cell lung cancer. Each CDR3 is given with its conserved first and last residue. A D gene is named only where the DNA matches it firmly. Clone size is not always given. Where it is, it says once, few, many or a class for expanded clones.

V	J	D	size	DNA	CDR3
TRBV29-1	TRBJ2-7	TRBD1	many	TGCAGCGGGGGACAGGGGGCGTTCGAGCAGTACTTC	CSGGQGAFEQYF
TRBV29-1	TRBJ2-3	-	many	TGCAGCGTTCGGGCAGCTAGCACAGATACGCAGTATTTT	CSVRAASTDTQYF
TRBV24-1	TRBJ2-2	-	many	TGTGCCACCAGCCCACGGGCTCCGGTGAAAGCCGGCGGGGAGCTGTTTTTT	CATSPRAPVKAGGELFF
TRBV10-3	TRBJ2-5	-	many	TGTGCCATCAGTGGGCCAGGGTTTGGTGCGAAGAAAGAGACCCAGTACTTC	CAISGPGFGAKKETQYF
TRBV7-2	TRBJ2-6	-	many	TGTGCCAGCAGCCCCTACTACGAGGCCAACGTCCTGACTTTC	CASSPYYEANVLTF
TRBV5-1	TRBJ2-3	TRBD1	-	TGCGCCAGCAGCAGCAACCCACAGGGGGGATTGGGCACAGATACGCAGTATTTT	CASSSNPQGGLGTDTQYF
TRBV7-2	TRBJ2-7	-	many	TGTGCCAGCAGCACCCCAACTAGGCAAAGCTCCTACGAGCAGTACTTC	CASSTPTRQSSYEQYF
TRBV3-1	TRBJ2-3	-	many	TGTGCCAGCAGCCAGGGGAAGGATACGCAGTATTTT	CASSQGKDTQYF
TRBV7-2	TRBJ1-5	-	many	TGTGCCAGCAGCCAATGGACTGAACAGCCCCAGCATTTT	CASSQWTEQPQHF
TRBV4-1	TRBJ1-2	-	few	TGCGCCAGCAGCCCTCATCCCTCAGGAGCCCTCTATGGCTACACCTTC	CASSPHPSGALYGYTF
TRBV13	TRBJ2-1	TRBD1	many	TGTGCCAGCAGCTTAGTTGAAGGGACAGGGAATGAGCAGTTCTTC	CASSLVEGTGNEQFF
TRBV20-1	TRBJ2-7	-	many	TGCAGTGCCCCCGTCAGGCCACTGCGGCCCGAGCAGTACTTC	CSAPVRPLRPEQYF
TRBV7-6	TRBJ1-2	-	many	TGTGCCAGCAGCCCCCAGCTTTACTATGGCTACACCTTC	CASSPQLYYGYTF
TRBV7-9	TRBJ1-1	-	-	TGTGCCAGCAGTTATGGGATGAACACTGAAGCTTTCTTT	CASSYGMNTEAFF
TRBV5-1	TRBJ2-7	-	few	TGCGCCAGCAGCTTGACTAGCATGGGTAGCGAGCAGTACTTC	CASSLTSMGSEQYF
TRBV20-1	TRBJ2-1	-	many	TGCAGTGCTAGAAACGGCGGGGAGGGGGACAATGAGCAGTTCTTC	CSARNGGEGDNEQFF
TRBV28	TRBJ2-5	-	medium-sized	TGTGCCAGCAGTCGGGACGGAGGGACCCAGTACTTC	CASSRDGGTQYF
TRBV20-1	TRBJ2-1	TRBD1	few	TGCAGTGCTAGGCCCGGGACAGGGTATGTGGATGAGCAGTTCTTC	CSARPGTGYVDEQFF
TRBV6-6	TRBJ2-3	-	many	TGTGCCAGCAAAACAGATACGCAGTATTTT	CASKTDTQYF
TRBV7-9	TRBJ1-4	-	many	TGTGCCAGCAGCTTATTCGACTTCCAGGAAAAACTGTTTTTT	CASSLFDFQEKLFF
TRBV6-1	TRBJ2-1	-	many	TGTGCCAGCAGCCCGGGGCGGGCGGTTTACAATGAGCAGTTCTTC	CASSPGRAVYNEQFF
TRBV20-1	TRBJ2-3	TRBD1	few	TGCAGTGCTAGCAGCGAAACAGGGGTAGATACGCAGTATTTT	CSASSETGVDTQYF
TRBV15	TRBJ2-7	-	few	TGTGCCACCAGCAGCGACCCCAACTCCTACGAGCAGTACTTC	CATSSDPNSYEQYF
TRBV4-3	TRBJ1-1	-	many	TGCGCCAGCGGCCAAGAAAGGGGGAGTTGGGTCGCTTTCTTT	CASGQERGSWVAFF
TRBV3-1	TRBJ2-1	TRBD2	many	TGTGCCAGCAGCCTAGGAACCGGGACTAGCGTTGGTGGGCAGTTCTTC	CASSLGTGTSVGGQFF
TRBV6-5	TRBJ1-1	-	many	TGTGCCAGCAGTTCAAGGTCCAACGGGAACACTGAAGCTTTCTTT	CASSSRSNGNTEAFF
TRBV7-2	TRBJ2-1	TRBD2	few	TGTGCCAGCAGCTTCCTGAGCGGGGGTGATGAGCAGTTCTTC	CASSFLSGGDEQFF
TRBV5-4	TRBJ1-4	TRBD1	-	TGTGCCAGCAGTCTCACAGGGGGGGAGGATGATGAAAAACTGTTTTTT	CASSLTGGEDDEKLFF
TRBV20-1	TRBJ1-1	TRBD1	few	TGCAGTGCTAGAAATAGACAGGGCTGGAACACTGAAGCTTTCTTT	CSARNRQGWNTEAFF
TRBV4-1	TRBJ1-6	TRBD1	few	TGCGCCAGCAGCCCTGTGGAGGGGGCGTCTAATTCACCCCTCCACTTT	CASSPVEGASNSPLHF
TRBV10-3	TRBJ1-4	-	few	TGTGCCATAGGGGAGGCTAATGAAAAACTGTTTTTT	CAIGEANEKLFF
TRBV20-1	TRBJ2-1	-	many	TGCAGTGCTGCCCGCAGGGTCAATGAGCAGTTCTTC	CSAARRVNEQFF
TRBV6-1	TRBJ1-1	-	many	TGTGCCAGCAGTCCATACACTGAAGCTTTCTTT	CASSPYTEAFF
TRBV29-1	TRBJ1-1	-	many	TGCAGCGTTGTGCTATTATTGGCTGAAGCTTTCTTT	CSVVLLLAEAFF
TRBV6-2/TRBV6-3	TRBJ2-5	TRBD2	-	TGTGCCAGCAGTTACGCCACTAGCGGGGCAGAGACCCAGTACTTC	CASSYATSGAETQYF
TRBV7-2	TRBJ2-2	-	many	TGTGCCAGCAGCTCCTTCAGGGACGGGGAGCTGTTTTTT	CASSSFRDGELFF
TRBV2	TRBJ2-2	TRBD2	many	TGTGCCAGCAGCGCGGGACTAGCGCAGGGCACCGGGGAGCTGTTTTTT	CASSAGLAQGTGELFF
TRBV28	TRBJ1-5	-	-	TGTGCCAGCAACTTTCAGGGCCAGCCCCAGCATTTT	CASNFQGQPQHF
TRBV7-9	TRBJ1-4	-	many	TGTGCCAGCACTCACAACCCAATGGGGGAAAAACTGTTTTTT	CASTHNPMGEKLFF
TRBV4-3	TRBJ2-7	TRBD2	many	TGCGCCAGCAGCCGGGGGAGGGGCTACGAGCAGTACTTC	CASSRGRGYEQYF
TRBV7-2	TRBJ2-5	-	many	TGTGCCAGCAGCCCCCCGTCGCTCAGAGAGACCCAGTACTTC	CASSPPSLRETQYF
TRBV6-1	TRBJ1-1	-	-	TGTGCCAGCAGGAGGGACGGGAACACTGAAGCTTTCTTT	CASRRDGNTEAFF
TRBV7-2	TRBJ2-3	-	-	TGTGCCAGCAGCTTAGGGCCCGGACTAACGCAGTATTTT	CASSLGPGLTQYF
TRBV11-2	TRBJ1-4	-	once	TGTGGCGGCAGGATCACAAGGTCCCGCACCCTTAATGAAAAACTGTTTTTT	CGGRITRSRTLNEKLFF
TRBV5-1	TRBJ2-7	-	many	TGCGCCAGCAGATTCCTTTGGGACGGTCCCTACGAGCAGTACTTC	CASRFLWDGPYEQYF
TRBV28	TRBJ1-3	TRBD1	-	TGTGCCAGCAGCACCCCCCCAGGGGGGCGGCGAGGAAACACCATATATTTT	CASSTPPGGRRGNTIYF
TRBV3-1	TRBJ1-1	-	medium-sized	TGTGCCAGCAGCCAACCAGGGAACACTGAAGCTTTCTTT	CASSQPGNTEAFF
TRBV29-1	TRBJ1-3	-	many	TGCAGCGTCGCAGGGGCTGGAAACACCATATATTTT	CSVAGAGNTIYF
TRBV3-1	TRBJ2-7	TRBD1	-	TGTGCCAGCAGACGATCGACAGGGGATGAGCAGTACTTC	CASRRSTGDEQYF
TRBV7-9	TRBJ2-7	TRBD1	medium-sized	TGTGCCAGCAGCCCCCAGGGACAGGGAGTCTCCTACGAGCAGTACTTC	CASSPQGQGVSYEQYF
TRBV4-3	TRBJ1-3	-	few	TGCGCCAGCAGCCAAGAGGCAGGGAGAAACACCATATATTTT	CASSQEAGRNTIYF
TRBV20-1	TRBJ1-6	-	many	TGCAGTGCTAGAGACCCCGGAGCACCCCTCCACTTT	CSARDPGAPLHF
TRBV27	TRBJ1-6	-	many	TGTGCCAGTGGGGGACGAGAAAATTCACCCCTCCACTTT	CASGGRENSPLHF
TRBV11-2	TRBJ2-5	-	-	TGTGCCAGCAGCTTAGAAGCGGACCCTGGAGAGACCCAGTACTTC	CASSLEADPGETQYF
TRBV2	TRBJ1-5	-	few	TGTGCCAGCAGTGGAGTCCGAAGCCAGAGTCAGCCCCAGCATTTT	CASSGVRSQSQPQHF
TRBV3-1	TRBJ2-5	TRBD2	many	TGTGCCAGCAGCCAAGAATTACGCGCGGGGGCCCAGTACTTC	CASSQELRAGAQYF
TRBV6-6	TRBJ2-5	TRBD2	many	TGTGCCAGCACACGGACTAGCGGGGGGGCCGAGGAGACCCAGTACTTC	CASTRTSGGAEETQYF
TRBV5-1	TRBJ2-2	-	few	TGCGCCAGCAAGGTGGGGGGCATAGCCGGGGAGCTGTTTTTT	CASKVGGIAGELFF
TRBV20-1	TRBJ1-1	-	many	TGCAGTGCTATAAGGGACCAGCTGAACACTGAAGCTTTCTTT	CSAIRDQLNTEAFF
TRBV20-1	TRBJ1-1	-	medium-sized	TGCAGTGCTAGAGATCTGGGTAGGAACACTGAAGCTTTCTTT	CSARDLGRNTEAFF